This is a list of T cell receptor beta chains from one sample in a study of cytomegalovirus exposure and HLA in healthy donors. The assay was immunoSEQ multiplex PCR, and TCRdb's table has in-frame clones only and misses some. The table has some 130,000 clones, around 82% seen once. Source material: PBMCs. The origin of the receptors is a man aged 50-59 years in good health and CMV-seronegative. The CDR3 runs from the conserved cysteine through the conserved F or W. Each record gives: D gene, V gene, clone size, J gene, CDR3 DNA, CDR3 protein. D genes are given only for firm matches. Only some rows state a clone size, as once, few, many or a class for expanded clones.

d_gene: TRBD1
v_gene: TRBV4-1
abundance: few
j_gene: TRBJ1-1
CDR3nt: TGCGCCAGCAGCCAAGAAACAGGGGGCTCCATGAACACTGAAGCTTTCTTT
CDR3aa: CASSQETGGSMNTEAFF

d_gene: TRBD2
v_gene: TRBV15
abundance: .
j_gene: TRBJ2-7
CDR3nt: TGTGCCACCAGCTTCCCTAGGACGGGGGGATCCGAGCAGTACTTC
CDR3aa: CATSFPRTGGSEQYF

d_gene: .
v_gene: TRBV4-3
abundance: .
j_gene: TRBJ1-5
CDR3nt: TGCGCCAGCAGCTCCTCGGCAGCGGGGGGAGGCAATCAGCCCCAGCATTTT
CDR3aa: CASSSSAAGGGNQPQHF

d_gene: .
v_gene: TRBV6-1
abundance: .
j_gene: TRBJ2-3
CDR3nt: TGTGCCAGCAGGAGAAGCGGGCTCAGCACAGATACGCAGTATTTT
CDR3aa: CASRRSGLSTDTQYF

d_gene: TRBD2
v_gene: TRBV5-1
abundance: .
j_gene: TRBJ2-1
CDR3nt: TGCGCCAGCAGTCCCGGGACTAGCGGGAGGGCCAATGAGCAGTTCTTC
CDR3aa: CASSPGTSGRANEQFF

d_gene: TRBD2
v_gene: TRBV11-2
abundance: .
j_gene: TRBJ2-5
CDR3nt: TGTGCCAGCAGCTTAGCCCGGACTAGCGTGGAGACCCAGTACTTC
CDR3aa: CASSLARTSVETQYF

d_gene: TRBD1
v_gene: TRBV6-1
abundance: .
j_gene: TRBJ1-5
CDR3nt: TGTGCCAGCAGTGATAACAGGGGAGGCAATCAGCCCCAGCATTTT
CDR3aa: CASSDNRGGNQPQHF

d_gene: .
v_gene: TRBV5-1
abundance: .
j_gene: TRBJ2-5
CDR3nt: TGCGCCAGCAGCCGTTCAGGGGCAGGCGCTTACGGAACCCAGTACTTC
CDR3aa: CASSRSGAGAYGTQYF

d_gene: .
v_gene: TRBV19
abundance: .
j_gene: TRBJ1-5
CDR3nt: TGTGCCAGTAGTATTACGAGGGGCAATCAGCCCCAGCATTTT
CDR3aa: CASSITRGNQPQHF

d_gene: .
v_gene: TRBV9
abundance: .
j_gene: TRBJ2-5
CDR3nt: TGTGCCAGCAGCCCGAGGCGACAGGCGGAAGAGACCCAGTACTTC
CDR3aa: CASSPRRQAEETQYF

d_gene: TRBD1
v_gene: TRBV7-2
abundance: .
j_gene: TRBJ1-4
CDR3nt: TGTGCCAGCAGCCCCGCAGGGGGATTTGAAAAACTGTTTTTT
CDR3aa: CASSPAGGFEKLFF

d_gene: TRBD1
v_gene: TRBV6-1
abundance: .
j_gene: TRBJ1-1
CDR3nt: TGTGCCAGCATTATGACAGGGGGCAGCACTGAAGCTTTCTTT
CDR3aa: CASIMTGGSTEAFF

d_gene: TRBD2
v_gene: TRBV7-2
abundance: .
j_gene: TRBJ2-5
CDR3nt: TGTGCCAGCAGCTTAGTGGCGGGGGAAGAGACCCAGTACTTC
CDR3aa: CASSLVAGEETQYF

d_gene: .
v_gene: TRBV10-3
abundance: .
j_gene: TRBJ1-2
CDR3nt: TGTGCCATCAGTGAGTCGGGTAACAGGGTGGATGGCTACACCTTC
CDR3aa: CAISESGNRVDGYTF

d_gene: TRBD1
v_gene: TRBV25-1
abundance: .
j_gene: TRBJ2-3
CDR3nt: TGTGCCAGCAGTTCGCAGGGGGCGGGCGGTACGCAGTATTTT
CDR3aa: CASSSQGAGGTQYF

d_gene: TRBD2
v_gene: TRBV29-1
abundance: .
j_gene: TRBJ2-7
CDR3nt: TGCAGCGTCCTAGCGGGAGCAGGGACCTACGAGCAGTACTTC
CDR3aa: CSVLAGAGTYEQYF

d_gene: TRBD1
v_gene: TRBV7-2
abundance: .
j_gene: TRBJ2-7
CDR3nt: TGTGCCAGCAGCTCCCGGACAGGGAGCTCCTACGAGCAGTACTTC
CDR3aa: CASSSRTGSSYEQYF

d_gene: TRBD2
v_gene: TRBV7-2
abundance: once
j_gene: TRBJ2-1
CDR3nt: TGTGCCAGCAGCCTGGGACTATTAAGTGAGCAGTTCTTC
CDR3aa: CASSLGLLSEQFF

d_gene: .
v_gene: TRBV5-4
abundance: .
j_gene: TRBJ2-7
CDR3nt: TGTGCCAGCAGTTCCCCCTCGAGGGATGACTCCTACGAGCAGTACTTC
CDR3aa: CASSSPSRDDSYEQYF

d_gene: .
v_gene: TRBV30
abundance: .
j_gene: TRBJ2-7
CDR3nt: TGTGCCTGGAGTCCGTCCTACTACGAGCAGTACTTC
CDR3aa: CAWSPSYYEQYF

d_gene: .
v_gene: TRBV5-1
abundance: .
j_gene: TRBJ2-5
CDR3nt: TGCGCCAGCAGCTTGGGACAGTCTTACCAAGAGACCCAGTACTTC
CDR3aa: CASSLGQSYQETQYF